The present TCR beta chain was sequenced within a study of post-analysis software for immune sequencing data. The CDR3 has 14 residues. Germline V gene data show CDR1 as SGHVS and CDR2 as FNYEAQ. This clonotype has just a few counts. Antigen specificity is unknown. The germline gene is not matched at one end of the junction; a read error may be the cause. Overall study results and limits: Elevated frequency relative to controls characterized roughly five TRBV segments in patients, TRBV5-6, TRBV5-1 and TRBV20-1 among them.

Unique molecular identifiers were built into the TCR beta cDNA libraries. Each CDR3 protein gets one entry after TCRdb re-called the PCR reads with MiXCR. The repertoire has a few hundred thousand distinct CDR3 sequences, about a third of them found once; the top ten carry around an eighth. The material sequenced was blood. The TCR comes from a girl aged 10-17 years with multiple sclerosis. J is TRBJ2-4 and V is TRBV7-6; 13 nucleotides match TRBD2. The DNA for the CDR3 is TGTGCCAGCATCTTAGGGACTAGCGGGGACATTCAGTACTTC. It specifies CASILGTSGDIQYF.